This T cell receptor beta chain was sequenced during a study of blood T cells in healthy people across ages. Study observations and caveats: With unsorted PBMCs, a conclusive comparison of naive versus antigen-experienced cells was not possible.

This clonotype was counted many times. Antigen: not known. The second PCR ran about 6 to 11 cycles with a sample-barcoded 5' primer and J-beta primers. TCRdb re-analysed the 5' RACE reads in MiXCR, keeping a single row per CDR3 protein. The repertoire holds around 1.7 million distinct CDR3 sequences, approximately 28% seen once, with more than 6% in the top ten. The clonotype originates from a woman aged 25 to 45 in good health. Sequenced sample: blood.

The CDR3 region has the DNA TGTGCCAGCAGAAACGAAGGACGGTACGAGCAGTACTTC. This translates into CASRNEGRYEQYF. This sequence joins TRBV12-3 or TRBV12-4 and TRBJ2-7, with no clear D. CDR3 length: 13 amino acids. Trimming cost V 6 bases and J 4 bases, with 13 bases left between them.